The 32 T cell receptor beta chains below all came from one sample that was sequenced in a study of human T cells and chemical hapten exposure. As for time point: pre-sensitization, week 0. Treatment of the sample: therapeutic diphenylcyclopropenone sensitization with weekly scalp DPC. TCRdb re-called the RACE reads through MiXCR, storing one row per CDR3 protein. The repertoire holds roughly 100,000 distinct CDR3 sequences, with 12% as singletons. This specimen was whole blood, taken in connection with sensitization to the hapten diphenylcyclopropenone (DPC). These receptor sequences come from a woman aged 45-65 years with alopecia areata. Some clones in this sample may be carry-over from other donors' samples.

The sample holds a few counts of this clonotype. This chain uses TRBV4-2 with TRBJ1-3; D gene uncertain. The CDR3 has 16 amino acids. V was pared by 1 base and J by 1 base, with 11 bases between. Germline CDR1 LGHNA, CDR2 YNFKEQ. DNA for the CDR3: TGTGCCAGCAGCCAAGGTCTTCAGACTTCTGGAAACACCATATATTTT. Translation gives CASSQGLQTSGNTIYF.

This clonotype was counted at least ten times. The chain is built from TRBV5-1 and TRBJ2-5; 10 bases are shared with TRBD2. Germline CDR1 is SGHRS and CDR2 is YFSETQ. The CDR3 totals 17 residues. J gave up 1 base and V 0 bases, and 6 bases lay outside the gene matches. The CDR3 sequence: CASSLATSGKVQETQYF. CDR3 DNA sequence: TGCGCCAGCAGCTTGGCCACTAGCGGGAAGGTCCAAGAGACCCAGTACTTC.

This clonotype was detected only a few times. The chain uses TRBV18 and TRBJ2-1; 8 bases line up with TRBD2. Germline loops: CDR1 KGHSH, CDR2 LQKENI. Germline trimming cut 6 bases from V and 7 bases from J; bases unmatched to any gene: 11. CDR3 length equals 15 residues. For the CDR3, the DNA is TGTGCCAGCTCGCTTAATAGCGGGGTTAATAATGAGCAGTTCTTC. Residues: CASSLNSGVNNEQFF.

This clonotype has only a few counts. This chain uses TRBV3-1 with TRBJ1-1; maybe TRBD1 (5 bases). The germline V gene has CDR1 LGHDT and CDR2 YNNKEL (reference sequence). The length of the CDR3 is 13 residues. Deletions cut 6 bases from V and 3 bases from J, with 11 bases between. The CDR3 DNA follows: TGTGCCAGCAGACCACAGACAGACACTGAAGCTTTCTTT. It is translated as CASRPQTDTEAFF.

This chain connects TRBV5-1 to TRBJ1-1, with D possibly being TRBD1 (5 bases). V was trimmed by 0 bases and J by 3 bases, leaving 9 bases between them. The germline gives CDR1 SGHRS, CDR2 YFSETQ. This CDR3 contains 14 residues. The CDR3 is CASSLVQEYTEAFF. The CDR3 DNA is TGCGCCAGCAGCTTGGTACAGGAATACACTGAAGCTTTCTTT.

This chain uses TRBV28 with TRBJ2-7; TRBD2 might be the D (6 bases). Trimming pared 2 bases from V and 6 bases from J, leaving 11 bases between. The CDR3 length is 13 residues. The germline V gene has CDR1 MDHEN and CDR2 SYDVKM. The CDR3 loop is CASSLGGLSEQYF. The CDR3, as DNA: TGTGCCAGCAGTTTAGGGGGGTTGAGCGAGCAGTACTTC.

This clonotype was found a few times. This chain links TRBV19 with TRBJ1-2, with TRBD1 matching over 7 bases. The V gene end was trimmed by 5 bases and the J gene end by 2 bases; junction bases not matched to a gene: 11. Germline CDR1 LNHDA, CDR2 SQIVND (reference sequence). The CDR3 loop spans 16 amino acids. The CDR3, as DNA: TGTGCCAGTAGTGCATTGACGCCGGGACAGAACTATGGCTACACCTTC. Its translation is CASSALTPGQNYGYTF. The full variable domain, completed using reference TRBV19 and TRBJ1-2, is DGGITQSPKYLFRKEGQNVTLSCEQNLNHDAMYWYRQDPGQGLRLIYYSQIVNDFQKGDIAEGYSVSREKKESFPLTVTSAQKNPTAFYLCASSALTPGQNYGYTFGSGTRLTVV.

This clonotype was observed a handful of times. J is TRBJ2-4 and V is TRBV7-9, with D tentatively TRBD2 (5 bases). Germline V gene data show CDR1 as SEHNR and CDR2 as FQNEAQ (reference sequence). The CDR3 is 12 amino acids. Trimming stripped 3 bases from V and 8 bases from J, with 8 bases between. As DNA, the CDR3 is TGTGCCAGCAGCTTCGACGGGGACATTCAGTACTTC. Translated, it gives CASSFDGDIQYF.

This clonotype has just a few counts. CDR3 residues: CASSDARRTDTQYF. CDR3 nucleotides: TGCGCCAGCAGTGACGCCAGAAGGACAGATACGCAGTATTTT. The chain uses TRBV10-2 and TRBJ2-3; D is ambiguous. V lost 3 bases and J lost 3, with 10 bases in between. The V gene's germline CDR1 is WSHSY and CDR2 SAAADI. The CDR3 length is 14 residues.

This clonotype was found a few times. The CDR3 spells CASSLRPSTRGSSYGYTF. DNA of the CDR3: TGTGCCAGCAGCTTAAGACCCTCCACGAGGGGTTCTTCCTATGGCTACACCTTC. The V gene is TRBV7-2, the J gene TRBJ1-2, with D possibly matching TRBD1 (5 bases). The germline CDR1 and CDR2 sequences are SGHTA and FQGNSA. Trimming removed 2 bases at V and 4 bases at J, with 23 bases between. CDR3 length: 18 residues.

The rearrangement links TRBV20-1 to TRBJ2-7, with D tentatively TRBD2 (5 bases). Looked up from germline, CDR1 is DFQATT and CDR2 is SNEGSKA (reference sequence). Trimming removed 0 bases from V and 0 bases from J, with 12 bases in between. The CDR3 extends over 15 amino acids. The CDR3 nucleotides read TGCAGTGCTAGAGATTACGGGAAAAGCTCCTACGAGCAGTACTTC. This gives the protein CSARDYGKSSYEQYF.

V is TRBV20-1 and J is TRBJ2-5; a possible D gene is TRBD1 (5 bases). CDR1 is DFQATT, CDR2 SNEGSKA, per germline (reference sequence). CDR3 length: 12 residues. V gave up 4 bases and J gave up 6 bases, with 12 bases separating them. CDR3 bases: TGCAGTGCTACCCAGGGTAGGCAGACCCAGTACTTC. The encoded protein is CSATQGRQTQYF.

Only a few counts were recorded for this clonotype. The V and J genes are TRBV6-2 or TRBV6-3 and TRBJ2-7; TRBD2 aligns across 7 bases. Germline V gives CDR1 MNHEY, CDR2 SVGEGT. V shed 5 bases and J 5 bases; nucleotides not matched to a gene: 12. The CDR3 runs 15 residues. The CDR3 DNA reads TGTGCCAGCAGTGCCCCGGGACTAACCAGGGACGAGCAGTACTTC. It is translated as CASSAPGLTRDEQYF.

This clonotype showed up just a few times. V and J are TRBV11-3 and TRBJ2-6; maybe TRBD1 (5 bases). This CDR3 comprises 15 residues. Germline loops: CDR1 SGHNT, CDR2 YENEEA. Trimming shortened V by 5 bases and J by 4 bases, and 12 bases separated the two germline ends. The CDR3 bases are TGTGCCAGCAGCCCAACAGGTGTCGGGGCCAACGTCCTGACTTTC. Its protein is CASSPTGVGANVLTF.

This clonotype was seen a few times. DNA for the CDR3: TGTGCCAGCAGCTTAAGCCCCCGGAACACTGAAGCTTTCTTT. Residues: CASSLSPRNTEAFF. The rearrangement links TRBV6-2 or TRBV6-3 to TRBJ1-1; no clear D gene. The CDR3 has 14 residues. The germline V gene has CDR1 MNHEY and CDR2 SVGEGT. Trimming took off 6 bases at V and 1 base at J, with 12 bases between the two ends.

The sample holds many counts of this clonotype. J is TRBJ2-7 and V is TRBV6-2 or TRBV6-3; D not certain. In germline, CDR1 is MNHEY, CDR2 SVGEGT. V was pared by 2 bases and J by 2 bases, with 10 bases between. This CDR3 contains 14 residues. Here the CDR3 DNA reads TGTGCCAGCAGTTACCCACCTCGGACCTACGAGCAGTACTTC. Its protein product is CASSYPPRTYEQYF.

CDR3 bases: TGTGCCAGCTCACCCCCTCGGTCGGGGACCCGTCCCCTTGCAACTAATGAAAAACTGTTTTTT. It translates to CASSPPRSGTRPLATNEKLFF. V and J are TRBV18 and TRBJ1-4; weak D call: TRBD1 (5 bases). The germline V and J ends were trimmed by 3 bases and 0 bases, with 26 bases remaining between them. Germline-derived CDR1 and CDR2 are KGHSH and LQKENI. The CDR3 sequence is 21 residues long.

In this sample, this clonotype turned up many times. The chain employs TRBV18 and TRBJ2-3; a possible D gene is TRBD2 (6 bases). V was pared by 6 bases and J by 5 bases, with 24 bases between. CDR3 length equals 17 residues. Germline CDR1 is KGHSH and CDR2 is LQKENI. This CDR3 is CASSPLSAGRKIDTQYF. The CDR3 DNA sequence: TGTGCCAGCTCCCCTCTCTCCGCGGGGCGCAAAATAGATACGCAGTATTTT.

This clonotype was seen repeatedly, ten times or more. The chain carries TRBV4-2 and TRBJ1-5; D ambiguous. Per the germline V gene, CDR1 is LGHNA and CDR2 is YNFKEQ. This CDR3 is built from 14 residues. Trimming took off 0 bases at V and 7 bases at J, with 10 bases between the two ends. Written as DNA, the CDR3 is TGTGCCAGCAGCCAAGATGGGCAAATACAGCCCCAGCATTTT. It codes for CASSQDGQIQPQHF.

This clonotype has just a few counts. The genes are TRBV10-3 and TRBJ2-5; tentatively, D is TRBD1 (6 bases). Germline CDR1 is ENHRY and CDR2 is SYGVKD. The V gene lost 3 bases and the J gene lost 5 bases, with 19 bases spanning the gap. The CDR3 contains 16 residues. This chain's CDR3 is CAISDNGYRVGETQYF. CDR3 in DNA: TGTGCCATCAGTGATAATGGGTACAGGGTAGGGGAGACCCAGTACTTC.

This chain links TRBV12-3 or TRBV12-4 with TRBJ2-7; weak D call: TRBD1 (5 bases). This CDR3 has 14 residues. Trimming pared 4 bases from V and 4 bases from J, leaving 14 bases between. The CDR3 sequence: CASSSKGFGYEQYF. The CDR3, as DNA: TGTGCCAGCAGTTCAAAGGGGTTCGGTTACGAGCAGTACTTC.

This clonotype occurred a few times. At one end the junction does not follow the germline gene, possibly because of a read error. The chain joins TRBV3-1 to TRBJ2-1; no clear D gene. CDR1 and CDR2 (germline): LGHDT, YNNKEL (reference sequence). CDR3 length equals 14 residues. The CDR3 region is CASSQDVFRGFLVF. The CDR3 DNA sequence: TGTGCCAGCAGCCAAGACGTTTTTAGAGGTTTTTTGGTCTTC.

The chain is built from TRBV29-1 and TRBJ1-3, with D uncertain. There are 14 residues in the CDR3. V lost 6 bases and J 3 bases, leaving 15 bases between the germline ends. Per germline, CDR1 SQVTM and CDR2 ANQGSEA. This CDR3 is CSVSPPGGGNTIYF. The CDR3 nucleotides are TGCAGCGTGTCACCCCCGGGCGGTGGAAACACCATATATTTT.

At least ten counts were recorded for this clonotype. CDR3: CASTPPVGQRTF. Here the CDR3 DNA reads TGTGCCAGCACCCCCCCTGTGGGACAGAGGACCTTC. V is TRBV12-3 or TRBV12-4 and J is TRBJ1-2; TRBD1 matches at 7 bases. Trimming cost V 7 bases and J 14 bases; bases outside gene matches: 13. The CDR3 spans 12 residues.

Comment on this clonotype: Just one base apart from a much larger clone, this may be a read error. This chain connects TRBV2 to TRBJ2-3, with a possible D match to TRBD2 (6 bases). Germline V CDR1 and CDR2: SNHLY, FYNNEI. This CDR3 contains 15 residues. V was pared by 3 bases and J by 4 bases, with 14 bases between. The CDR3 loop is CASSDTGDYADTQYF. The CDR3 nucleotides are TGTGCCAGCAGTGATACGGGGGATTACGCAGATACGCAGTATTTT.

The chain is built from TRBV28 and TRBJ1-1; TRBD1 aligns across 7 bases. Germline V gene data show CDR1 as MDHEN and CDR2 as SYDVKM. The V and J ends lost 5 bases and 5 bases, in that order; junction bases with no gene match: 5. CDR3 length equals 13 residues. The CDR3 nucleotides are TGTGCCAGCAGTAAACAGGGGTTGACTGAAGCTTTCTTT. Translation: CASSKQGLTEAFF.

In its sample, this clonotype was seen a few times. J is TRBJ1-1 and V is TRBV6-2 or TRBV6-3; D call uncertain. Germline values: CDR1 MNHEY, CDR2 SVGEGT. This CDR3 region has 11 residues. Trimming cost V 5 bases and J 7 bases, with 8 bases left between them. The CDR3 region is CASSVRREAFF. As DNA, the CDR3 is TGTGCCAGCAGTGTGCGGCGTGAAGCTTTCTTT.

The rearrangement links TRBV7-9 to TRBJ1-3, with 7 bases identical to TRBD1. V lost 3 bases and J lost 0; bases outside the gene matches: 17. CDR3 length equals 20 residues. The germline CDR1 and CDR2 sequences are SEHNR and FQNEAQ (reference sequence). The chain's CDR3 is CASSFDATLGQPLSGNTIYF. In DNA form, the CDR3 reads TGTGCCAGCAGCTTCGACGCCACTTTGGGACAGCCCCTCTCTGGAAACACCATATATTTT.

This clonotype was detected a few times. CDR3 nucleotide sequence: TGTGCCAGCATTATAGGCCCCGAGAGCACTGAAGCTTTCTTT. Protein: CASIIGPESTEAFF. J is TRBJ1-1 and V is TRBV6-5; no reliable D call. The V gene's germline CDR1 is MNHEY and CDR2 SVGAGI. V was clipped by 7 bases and J by 4 bases, with 16 bases between them. The CDR3 sequence is 14 residues long.

With respect to this clonotype: This sequence may be a read error, since a much larger clone differs from it by one base. The chain combines TRBV28 with TRBJ1-2; the D is unclear. The CDR3 is 15 residues long. Germline CDR1 is MDHEN and CDR2 is SYDVKM. V dropped 2 bases and J dropped 2 bases, with 12 bases sitting between them. DNA of the CDR3: TGTGCCAGCAGTTTACCAGAGACCGAAAACTATGGCTACACCTTC. Translated, it gives CASSLPETENYGYTF.

There are a few counts of this clonotype. The chain joins TRBV6-5 to TRBJ1-5; D gene uncertain. Trimming removed 5 bases from V and 9 bases from J, with 14 bases in between. This CDR3 contains 13 residues. In germline, CDR1 is MNHEY, CDR2 SVGAGI. CDR3 protein: CASSPQPRRPQHF. The CDR3 bases are TGTGCCAGCAGTCCCCAACCCCGGCGGCCCCAGCATTTT.

The rearrangement uses TRBV10-3 and TRBJ1-5; D gene uncertain. Deletions cut 4 bases from V and 0 bases from J, with 16 bases between. Looked up from germline, CDR1 is ENHRY and CDR2 is SYGVKD. The CDR3 consists of 17 residues. This chain's CDR3 is CAISARQPFNSNQPQHF. The CDR3, as DNA: TGTGCCATCAGTGCGCGGCAGCCTTTTAATAGCAATCAGCCCCAGCATTTT.